Below, 26 T cell receptor beta chains from the same sample are listed, as sequenced in a study. TCRdb ran MiXCR on the 5' RACE reads and lists one entry per CDR3 protein. The data show approximately 37,000 distinct CDR3 sequences, approximately 20% seen once. The sequencing sample was made of naive CD4+ T cells sorted from a lymph node. As to subset: naive CD4+ T cells, CD4+CD45RA+CD25-. The receptor set was obtained from a female donor with breast cancer.

Many counts were recorded for this clonotype. The genes are TRBV30 and TRBJ1-1; TRBD1 might be the D (5 bases). The CDR3 totals 14 residues. The V end lost 3 bases, the J end lost 2 bases, and 13 bases lay between the germline ends. Germline CDR1 and CDR2: GTSNPN and SVGIG (reference sequence). The CDR3 DNA reads as TGTGCCTGGAGGTCGGGACTATTTAACACTGAAGCTTTCTTT. Its translation: CAWRSGLFNTEAFF.

The sample holds many counts of this clonotype. V gene TRBV5-1 combines with J gene TRBJ2-1; TRBD1 might be the D (5 bases). The CDR3 runs to 12 residues. Germline values: CDR1 SGHRS, CDR2 YFSETQ. Trimming pared 6 bases from V and 9 bases from J, leaving 13 bases between. The CDR3 here is CASNSRVAEQFF. Here the CDR3 DNA reads TGCGCCAGCAACTCCAGGGTGGCTGAGCAGTTCTTC.

This clonotype was seen many times. V is TRBV24-1 and J is TRBJ2-1, with 15 bases fitting TRBD2. The V segment lost 4 bases and the J segment 8 bases; nucleotides outside the gene matches: 11. Germline assignment: CDR1 KGHDR and CDR2 SFDVKD. The CDR3 has 18 residues. The CDR3 DNA follows: TGTGCCACCAGTGACCCAACCGGGACTAGCGGGAGGAGCGATGAGCAGTTCTTC. Amino acid sequence: CATSDPTGTSGRSDEQFF.

This clonotype came up many times. The rearrangement uses TRBV10-3 and TRBJ2-5; tentatively, D is TRBD2 (7 bases). There are 15 residues in the CDR3. With 5 bases removed from V and 3 bases from J, the gap between germline ends came to 16 bases. Germline-derived CDR1 and CDR2 are ENHRY and SYGVKD. The CDR3 bases are TGTGCCATCAGTTCGGGGGGCGCACCGGAAGAGACCCAGTACTTC. It specifies CAISSGGAPEETQYF.

In this sample, this clonotype turned up a few times. This CDR3 is missing its conserved last phenylalanine or tryptophan, likely due to a read error. The chain is built from TRBV7-9 and TRBJ2-5; the D call may be TRBD1 or TRBD2 (5 bases each). The CDR3 is 15 residues long. V shed 3 bases and J shed 5 bases, with 16 bases lying between them. Germline V gene lookup returns CDR1 SEHNR and CDR2 FQNEAQ (reference sequence). The CDR3 DNA reads as TGTGCCAGCAGCTTGGGACCCGACAAGGTGGAGACCCAGTACTCC. Translating it yields CASSLGPDKVETQYS.

V and J are TRBV24-1 and TRBJ2-3, with unresolved D. V lost 6 bases to trimming and J lost 6 bases, with 6 bases between them. Per the germline V gene, CDR1 is KGHDR and CDR2 is SFDVKD. The CDR3 spans 11 residues. The CDR3 sequence is CATSHGDTQYF. The CDR3 DNA reads as TGTGCCACCAGTCACGGCGATACGCAGTATTTT.

This clonotype was seen repeatedly, ten times or more. The chain has TRBV6-6 and TRBJ2-6; D is unclear. The CDR3 runs 17 residues. Trimming removed 5 bases at V and 0 bases at J, with 14 bases between. Germline CDR1 MNHNY, CDR2 SVGAGI (reference sequence). CDR3 DNA sequence: TGTGCCAGCAGTCGTCGCGTAGGGCCCTCTGGGGCCAACGTCCTGACTTTC. This translates into CASSRRVGPSGANVLTF.

This clonotype ranks as medium-sized (0.01 to 0.1%). The chain joins TRBV7-3 to TRBJ2-2; 9 bases align to TRBD1. The CDR3 covers 16 residues. The junction had 3 bases not matched to a gene; V was cut back by 2 bases and J by 2 bases. Per germline, CDR1 SGHTA and CDR2 FQGTGA. CDR3 loop: CASSLGGQGNTGELFF. The DNA for the CDR3 is TGTGCCAGCAGCTTAGGGGGACAGGGAAACACCGGGGAGCTGTTTTTT.

About this clonotype: A clone one base away is much larger, so this may be a read error. This chain links TRBV4-1 with TRBJ1-2, with 8 positions matching TRBD1. The CDR3 runs to 13 residues. The germline V gene encodes CDR1 MGHRA and CDR2 YSYEKL. CDR3 sequence: CPSSQVQGVGYTF. CDR3 in DNA: TGCCCCAGCAGCCAAGTACAGGGGGTCGGCTACACCTTC.

This chain joins TRBV6-2 or TRBV6-3 and TRBJ1-6; D is unclear. The V end lost 5 bases, the J end lost 15 bases, and 14 bases lay between the germline ends. CDR1 is MNHEY and CDR2 is SVGEGT in the germline V gene. The CDR3 length is 12 residues. Here the CDR3 reads CASSPILGLLHF. In DNA form, the CDR3 reads TGTGCCAGCAGTCCAATCCTGGGCCTCCTCCACTTT.

This clonotype was seen only a few times. The chain combines TRBV7-2 with TRBJ2-1, with 8 bases matching TRBD2. V gave up 2 bases and J gave up 15 bases; unmatched junction bases: 18. The CDR3 is 16 amino acids. Germline assignment: CDR1 SGHTA and CDR2 FQGNSA. In DNA form, the CDR3 reads TGTGCCAGCAGCTTATCCCCCGGGAGGGCCTCAACCGCACCGTTCTTC. Its translation: CASSLSPGRASTAPFF.

This clonotype has just a few counts. The genes are TRBV7-9 and TRBJ1-6; D unclear. There are 13 residues in the CDR3. Germline-derived CDR1 and CDR2 are SEHNR and FQNEAQ (reference sequence). Trimming took 2 bases from V and 9 from J, leaving 8 bases between them. Here the CDR3 reads CASSLLVGSPLHF. The CDR3 DNA is TGTGCCAGCAGCTTACTGGTTGGTTCACCCCTCCACTTT. The full variable domain, completed using reference TRBV7-9 and TRBJ1-6, is DTGVSQNPRHKITKRGQNVTFRCDPISEHNRLYWYRQTLGQGPEFLTYFQNEAQLEKSRLLSDRFSAERPKGSFSTLEIQRTEQGDSAMYLCASSLLVGSPLHFGNGTRLTVT.

This clonotype appeared a few times. The gene calls are TRBV20-1 and TRBJ1-1; tentatively, D is TRBD1 (6 bases). The CDR3 runs 17 residues. Looked up from germline, CDR1 is DFQATT and CDR2 is SNEGSKA (reference sequence). The CDR3 region is CRIHPNTGQPSNTEAFF. The CDR3 region has the DNA TGCAGGATCCACCCCAATACAGGGCAACCATCGAACACTGAAGCTTTCTTT.

Details on this clonotype: This clone may be a read error of a much larger clone one base away. This sequence joins TRBV7-2 and TRBJ2-4; no firm D call. Per germline, CDR1 SGHTA and CDR2 FQGNSA. The CDR3 sequence is 13 residues long. Here the CDR3 reads CASEVVTKNVQYF. The CDR3 region has the DNA TGTGCCAGCGAAGTTGTCACCAAAAACGTTCAGTACTTC.

This clonotype was seen a single time. One end of the junction is discordant with germline, which a read error may explain. The rearrangement joins TRBV2 to TRBJ1-4; D unresolved. Germline CDR1 is SNHLY and CDR2 is FYNNEI. CDR3 size: 13 residues. The CDR3: CASRDRRWEKLFF. The CDR3 DNA sequence: TGTGCCAGCCGTGATCGGAGGTGGGAAAAACTGTTTTTT.

The V call is TRBV5-1, the J call TRBJ2-4, with 9 bases fitting TRBD1. The CDR3 is made up of 17 amino acids. Germline V gene data show CDR1 as SGHRS and CDR2 as YFSETQ. With V trimmed by 4 bases and J by 3 bases, 11 bases remained unmatched. As DNA, the CDR3 is TGCGCCAGCAGCCCCCCGACAGGGGGTCTTGTCAAAAACATTCAGTACTTC. It is translated as CASSPPTGGLVKNIQYF.

This clonotype was counted ten times or more. The rearrangement links TRBV5-1 to TRBJ1-2; 7 nucleotides match TRBD1. The length of the CDR3 is 15 residues. CDR1 is SGHRS, CDR2 YFSETQ, per germline. Unmatched junction bases numbered 6, after V lost 0 bases and J lost 4 bases. The CDR3: CASSLDGQDLYGYTF. The CDR3 DNA reads TGCGCCAGCAGCTTGGATGGACAGGACCTCTATGGCTACACCTTC. The full variable domain, in which reference TRBV5-1 and TRBJ1-2 provide the parts outside the CDR3, is KAGVTQTPRYLIKTRGQQVTLSCSPISGHRSVSWYQQTPGQGLQFLFEYFSETQRNKGNFPGRFSGRQFSNSRSEMNVSTLELGDSALYLCASSLDGQDLYGYTFGSGTRLTVV.

The chain couples TRBV5-5 to TRBJ2-3; D unresolved. V lost 5 bases and J lost 5, with 9 bases in between. Per germline, CDR1 SGHKS and CDR2 YYEKEE (reference sequence). The CDR3 covers 12 residues. DNA of the CDR3: TGTGCCAGCAGTTCTACCTTAGATACGCAGTATTTT. Translated: CASSSTLDTQYF.

This chain uses TRBV30 with TRBJ1-2, with a tentative D call TRBD1 (5 bases). This CDR3 spans 15 amino acids. Per germline, CDR1 GTSNPN and CDR2 SVGIG (reference sequence). V lost 2 bases and J lost 3, with 16 bases in between. This chain's CDR3 is CAWSSAAGFHYGYTF. The CDR3 nucleotides read TGTGCCTGGAGTAGCGCGGCAGGGTTTCACTATGGCTACACCTTC.

In its sample, this clonotype was seen many times. This sequence joins TRBV7-3 and TRBJ2-2; the D is unclear. Germline assignment: CDR1 SGHTA and CDR2 FQGTGA. Trimming left V 5 bases short and J 4 bases short, with 20 bases between. CDR3 length: 17 amino acids. The CDR3 bases are TGTGCCAGCAGCCTCAGAGAGAGAGGCCCCCTCACCGGGGAGCTGTTTTTT. The encoded protein is CASSLRERGPLTGELFF. The full variable domain, its missing parts supplied by reference TRBV7-3 and TRBJ2-2, is GAGVSQTPSNKVTEKGKYVELRCDPISGHTALYWYRQSLGQGPEFLIYFQGTGAADDSGLPNDRFFAVRPEGSVSTLKIQRTERGDSAVYLCASSLRERGPLTGELFFGEGSRLTVL.

This clonotype was counted a few times. The chain combines TRBV2 with TRBJ2-3; unclear D gene. The CDR3 runs 13 residues. Germline V gene sequence: CDR1 SNHLY, CDR2 FYNNEI. The V gene lost 1 base and the J gene lost 2 bases, with 4 bases spanning the gap. The CDR3 reads CASSEGATDTQYF. Here the CDR3 DNA reads TGTGCCAGCAGTGAAGGTGCCACAGATACGCAGTATTTT.

The chain recombines TRBV2 with TRBJ1-2; D remains unclear. The CDR3 is 13 amino acids. Germline lookup yields CDR1 SNHLY and CDR2 FYNNEI. V dropped 4 bases and J dropped 6 bases, with 12 bases sitting between them. The CDR3 nucleotides read TGTGCCAGCAGTGCCCAACGCCTCAATGGCTACACCTTC. This encodes CASSAQRLNGYTF.

J is TRBJ2-5 and V is TRBV7-8, with TRBD1 matching over 8 bases. Germline trimming cut 6 bases from V and 5 bases from J; bases unmatched to any gene: 8. The CDR3 consists of 14 residues. CDR1 and CDR2 (germline): SGHVS, FQNEAQ. As DNA, the CDR3 is TGTGCCAGCAGACTGACAGGGGAATGGGAGACCCAGTACTTC. It is translated as CASRLTGEWETQYF.

This clonotype was counted between two and nine times. The V and J genes are TRBV4-1 and TRBJ2-7; TRBD2 aligns across 9 bases. With 4 bases clipped from V and 5 bases from J, the junction kept 9 bases outside the gene matches. The CDR3 runs 15 residues. Germline V gene data show CDR1 as MGHRA and CDR2 as YSYEKL. CDR3 DNA sequence: TGCGCCAGCAGCCCCGCAGGGACTAGCTTCCACGAGCAGTACTTC. Amino acid sequence: CASSPAGTSFHEQYF.

The chain joins TRBV9 to TRBJ2-5; D may be TRBD1 (6 bases). The V and J ends lost 0 bases and 3 bases respectively, with 9 bases between them. Germline CDR1 reads SGDLS; CDR2 reads YYNGEE. This CDR3 region has 14 residues. The CDR3 loop is CASSVGDTEETQYF. The DNA of the CDR3 is TGTGCCAGCAGCGTAGGGGACACCGAAGAGACCCAGTACTTC.

The V and J genes are TRBV5-4 and TRBJ2-2, with D perhaps matching TRBD1 or TRBD2 (5 bases each). There are 14 residues in the CDR3. The germline V gene encodes CDR1 SGHNT and CDR2 YYREEE (reference sequence). Trimming shortened V by 6 bases and J by 2 bases, and 11 bases separated the two germline ends. The CDR3, as DNA: TGTGCCAGCACCAGGGACGGCAACACCGGGGAGCTGTTTTTT. Translated, it gives CASTRDGNTGELFF.